This record looks at one T cell receptor beta chain sequence and its context. Antigen specificity is unknown. The data derive from a study of T cell responses to AZD1222 COVID-19 vaccine. Study outcomes and limitations: It was only six AZD1222 recipients who were seropositive at baseline. Spike-specific TCR breadth and depth were elevated following two AZD1222 doses.

The assay was immunoSEQ multiplex PCR, and TCRdb's table has in-frame clones only and misses some. The sample contains about 130,000 clones, roughly 93% of which appear only once. CDR3 length equals 13 residues. The V end was cut by 6 bases, the J end by 10 bases, with 15 bases between. Sequencing used peripheral blood, obtained 28 days after the second AZD1222 dose. The origin of this receptor is an adult who received the AZD1222 COVID-19 vaccine. The chain couples TRBV12-3 or TRBV12-4 to TRBJ1-4, with TRBD1 as a possible D gene (6 bases). For the CDR3, the DNA is TGTGCCAGCAGCCCAGGGGCCGACCGAAAACTGTTTTTT. This codes for CASSPGADRKLFF.